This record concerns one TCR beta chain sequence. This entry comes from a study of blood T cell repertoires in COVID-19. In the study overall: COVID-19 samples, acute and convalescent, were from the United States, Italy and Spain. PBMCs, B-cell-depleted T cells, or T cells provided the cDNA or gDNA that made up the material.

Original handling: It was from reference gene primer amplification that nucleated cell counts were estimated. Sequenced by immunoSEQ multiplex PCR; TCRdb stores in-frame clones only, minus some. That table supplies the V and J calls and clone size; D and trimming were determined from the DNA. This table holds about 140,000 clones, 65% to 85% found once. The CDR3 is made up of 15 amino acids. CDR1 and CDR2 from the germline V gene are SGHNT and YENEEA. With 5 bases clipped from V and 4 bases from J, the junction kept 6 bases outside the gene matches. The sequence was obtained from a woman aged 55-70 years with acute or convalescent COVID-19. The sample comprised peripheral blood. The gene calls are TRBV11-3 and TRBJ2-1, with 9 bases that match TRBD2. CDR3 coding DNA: TGTGCCAGCAGCGCCCGTCTAGCGGGGTACAATGAGCAGTTCTTC. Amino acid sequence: CASSARLAGYNEQFF.